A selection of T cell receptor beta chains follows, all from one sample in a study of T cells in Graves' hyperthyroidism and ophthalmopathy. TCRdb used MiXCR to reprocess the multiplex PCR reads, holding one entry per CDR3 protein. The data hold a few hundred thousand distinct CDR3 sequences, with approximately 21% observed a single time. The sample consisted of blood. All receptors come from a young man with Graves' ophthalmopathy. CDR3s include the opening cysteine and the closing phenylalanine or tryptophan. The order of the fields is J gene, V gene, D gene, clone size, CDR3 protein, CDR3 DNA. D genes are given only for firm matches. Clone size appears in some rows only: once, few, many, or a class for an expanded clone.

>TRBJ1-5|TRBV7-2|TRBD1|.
CASDNGQGPNQPQHF
TGTGCCAGCGATAATGGACAGGGCCCCAATCAGCCCCAGCATTTT
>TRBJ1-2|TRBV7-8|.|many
CASSFQTGSYGYTF
TGTGCCAGCAGCTTCCAAACCGGGTCCTATGGCTACACCTTC
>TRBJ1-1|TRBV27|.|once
CASRSGQANTEAFF
TGTGCCAGCAGATCGGGACAAGCGAACACTGAAGCTTTCTTT
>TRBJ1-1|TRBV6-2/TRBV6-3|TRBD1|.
CASRSFNRDSEAFF
TGTGCCAGCAGGAGCTTTAACCGGGACAGTGAAGCTTTCTTT
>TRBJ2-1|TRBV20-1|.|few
CSARGTGSSYNEQFF
TGCAGTGCTAGAGGGACGGGATCGTCCTACAATGAGCAGTTCTTC
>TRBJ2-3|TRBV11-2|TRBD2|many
CASSYFAGGQDTQYF
TGTGCCAGCAGTTACTTTGCGGGAGGGCAAGATACGCAGTATTTT
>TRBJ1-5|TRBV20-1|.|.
CSAGGLGGLGQPQHF
TGCAGTGCTGGGGGCCTGGGGGGATTGGGTCAGCCCCAGCATTTT
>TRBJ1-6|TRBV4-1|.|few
CASSQVIRNSPLHF
TGCGCCAGCAGCCAAGTTATAAGAAATTCACCCCTCCACTTT
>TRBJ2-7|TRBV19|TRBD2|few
CASRMTSGRFDEQYF
TGTGCCAGTAGAATGACTAGCGGGAGGTTCGACGAGCAGTACTTC
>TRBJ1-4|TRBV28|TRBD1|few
CASSLGGRGKKNNEKLFF
TGTGCCAGCAGTTTAGGGGGCAGGGGGAAAAAAAATAATGAAAAACTGTTTTTT
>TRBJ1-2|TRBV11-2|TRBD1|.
CASGTYRGQGDGYTF
TGTGCCAGCGGCACTTATCGGGGACAGGGAGATGGCTACACCTTC
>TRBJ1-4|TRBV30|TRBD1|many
CAWKGQGDEKLFF
TGTGCCTGGAAAGGACAGGGTGATGAAAAACTGTTTTTT
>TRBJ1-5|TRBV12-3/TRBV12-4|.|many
CASSLTGTGQPQHF
TGTGCCAGCAGCCTAACAGGGACGGGGCAGCCCCAGCATTTT
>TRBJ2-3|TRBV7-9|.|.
CASSLGLGDTDTQYF
TGTGCCAGCAGCTTAGGACTAGGGGACACAGATACGCAGTATTTT
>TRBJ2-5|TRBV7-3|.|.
CASSLSQGDETQYF
TGTGCCAGCAGCTTATCCCAGGGTGACGAGACCCAGTACTTC
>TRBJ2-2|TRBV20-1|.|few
CSARDPRRAGELFF
TGCAGTGCTAGAGATCCTAGGAGGGCCGGGGAGCTGTTTTTT
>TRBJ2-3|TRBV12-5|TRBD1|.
CASGLGQVTDTQYF
TGTGCTAGTGGTCTCGGACAGGTGACAGATACGCAGTATTTT
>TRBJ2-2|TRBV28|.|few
CASRRTGGGGELFF
TGTGCCAGCAGAAGGACAGGCGGGGGCGGGGAGCTGTTTTTT
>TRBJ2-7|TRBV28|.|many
CASSFSGTYEQYF
TGTGCCAGCAGTTTTTCGGGGACCTACGAGCAGTACTTC
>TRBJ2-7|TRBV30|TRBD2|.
CASVSGIYEQYF
TGTGCCTCCGTGAGCGGGATTTACGAGCAGTACTTC
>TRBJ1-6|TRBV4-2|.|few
CASSQDSTAYNSPLHF
TGTGCCAGCAGCCAAGATAGCACAGCCTATAATTCACCCCTCCACTTT
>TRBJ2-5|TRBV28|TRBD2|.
CASSLSGSGVETQYF
TGTGCCAGCAGCCTTAGCGGGAGCGGCGTCGAGACCCAGTACTTC
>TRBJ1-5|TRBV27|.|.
CASSPRALRQPQHF
TGTGCCAGCAGTCCCCGGGCCCTCAGGCAGCCCCAGCATTTT
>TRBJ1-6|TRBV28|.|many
CASNPGVSPLHF
TGTGCCAGCAACCCAGGGGTCTCACCCCTCCACTTT
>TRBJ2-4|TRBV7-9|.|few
CASSLGLGQLINIQYF
TGTGCCAGCAGCTTAGGACTCGGGCAGCTCATAAACATTCAGTACTTC
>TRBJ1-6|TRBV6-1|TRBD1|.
CASSDREGSNSPLHF
TGTGCCAGCAGCGACAGGGAGGGTAGTAATTCACCCCTCCACTTT
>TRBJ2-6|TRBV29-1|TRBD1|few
CSVEEWGQSASGANVLTF
TGCAGCGTTGAAGAATGGGGACAGTCCGCCTCTGGGGCCAACGTCCTGACTTTC
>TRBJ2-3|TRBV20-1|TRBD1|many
CSARDVPWGRGGRDTQYF
TGCAGTGCTAGAGATGTCCCCTGGGGTAGAGGGGGCCGGGATACGCAGTATTTT
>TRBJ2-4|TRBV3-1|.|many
CASSHLGETPVNIQYF
TGTGCCAGCAGCCATCTGGGCGAGACTCCTGTAAACATTCAGTACTTC
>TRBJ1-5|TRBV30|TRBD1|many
CAWSVGTGGLQPQHF
TGTGCCTGGAGTGTAGGGACAGGGGGCCTTCAGCCCCAGCATTTT
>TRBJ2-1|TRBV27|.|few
CASSRRGQYNEQFF
TGTGCCAGCAGTCGGAGGGGGCAATACAATGAGCAGTTCTTC
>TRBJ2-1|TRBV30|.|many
CACKGYNEQFF
TGTGCCTGTAAGGGCTACAATGAGCAGTTCTTC
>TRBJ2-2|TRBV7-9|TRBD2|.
CASRPRLAGVAGELFF
TGTGCCAGCAGGCCGAGACTAGCGGGAGTCGCGGGGGAGCTGTTTTTT
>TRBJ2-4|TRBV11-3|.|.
CASSLLAQGGKNIQYF
TGTGCCAGCAGCTTACTTGCACAGGGTGGCAAAAACATTCAGTACTTC
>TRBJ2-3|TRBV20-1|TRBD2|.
CSAGRLAGGASDTQYF
TGCAGTGCTGGCCGACTAGCGGGGGGTGCCTCAGATACGCAGTATTTT
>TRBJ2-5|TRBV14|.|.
CASSRGHPLQETQYF
TGTGCCAGCAGCCGGGGACACCCTCTCCAAGAGACCCAGTACTTC
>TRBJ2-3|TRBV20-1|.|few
CSASPRQGGRDTQYF
TGCAGTGCTAGTCCCCGACAGGGAGGGAGAGATACGCAGTATTTT
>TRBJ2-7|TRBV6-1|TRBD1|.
CASRVGTGTYEQYF
TGTGCCAGCAGAGTCGGGACAGGTACCTACGAGCAGTACTTC
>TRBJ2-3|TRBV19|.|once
CASSIGGQNTDTQYF
TGTGCCAGTAGTATAGGCGGGCAGAACACAGATACGCAGTATTTT
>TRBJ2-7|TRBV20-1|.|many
CSARSDRYEQYF
TGCAGTGCTAGATCGGACCGCTACGAGCAGTACTTC
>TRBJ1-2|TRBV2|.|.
CASSEAGGGGESSYGYTF
TGTGCCAGCAGTGAAGCAGGGGGAGGAGGCGAATCCTCCTATGGCTACACCTTC
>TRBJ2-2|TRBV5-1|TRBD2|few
CASSLAPSFKRELTGELFF
TGCGCCAGCAGCTTGGCCCCCTCGTTCAAGCGGGAGTTGACCGGGGAGCTGTTTTTT
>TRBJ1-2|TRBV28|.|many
CASSQIDYGYTF
TGTGCCAGCAGTCAGATAGACTATGGCTACACCTTC
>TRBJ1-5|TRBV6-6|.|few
CASSYSYGGNQPQHF
TGTGCCAGCAGTTACTCATACGGGGGGAATCAGCCCCAGCATTTT
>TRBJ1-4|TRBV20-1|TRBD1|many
CSAKTGPNEKLFF
TGCAGTGCCAAGACAGGGCCTAATGAAAAACTGTTTTTT
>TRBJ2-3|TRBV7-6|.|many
CASSAYREVETDTQYF
TGTGCCAGCAGCGCCTACAGGGAAGTGGAGACAGATACGCAGTATTTT